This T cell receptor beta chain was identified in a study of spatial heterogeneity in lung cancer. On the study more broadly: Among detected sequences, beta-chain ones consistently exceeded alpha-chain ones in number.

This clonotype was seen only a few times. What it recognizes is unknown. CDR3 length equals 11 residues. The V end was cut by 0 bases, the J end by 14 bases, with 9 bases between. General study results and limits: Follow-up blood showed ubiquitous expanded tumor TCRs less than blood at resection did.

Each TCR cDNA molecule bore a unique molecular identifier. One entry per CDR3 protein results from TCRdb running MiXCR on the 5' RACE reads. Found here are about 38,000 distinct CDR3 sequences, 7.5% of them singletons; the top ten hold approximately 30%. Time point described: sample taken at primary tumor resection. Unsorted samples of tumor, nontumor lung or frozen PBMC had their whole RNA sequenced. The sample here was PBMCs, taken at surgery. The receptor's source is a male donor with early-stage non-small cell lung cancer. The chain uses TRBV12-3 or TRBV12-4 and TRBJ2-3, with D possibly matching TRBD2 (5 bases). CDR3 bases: TGTGCCAGCAGTTTAGCGCGGGTGGGGTATTTT. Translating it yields CASSLARVGYF.